This T cell receptor (beta chain) was profiled in a study of molecular identifiers for immune sequencing clone quantification. This clonotype has just a few counts. TCRdb redid the calling of the PCR reads with MiXCR, one entry per CDR3 protein. The sample yields around 65,000 distinct CDR3 sequences, under 20% seen once. The V gene's germline CDR1 is MNHEY and CDR2 SVGAGI. The CDR3 is 13 amino acids. Trimming removed 7 bases from V and 4 bases from J, with 13 bases in between. Specimen: naive CD8+ T cells from blood, with Jurkat cell RNA spiked in. As to subset: FACS-sorted CD8+CD4-CCR7+CD45RA+ naive T cells. The chain recombines TRBV6-5 with TRBJ2-5; a weak D match, TRBD2 (6 bases). The clonotype originates from a human donor in good health. Some libraries in this study had Jurkat cell RNA spiked in. CDR3 in DNA: TGTGCCAGCATTCCAATGGGGGGAGAGACCCAGTACTTC. It translates to CASIPMGGETQYF.